The 21 T cell receptor beta chains in this list originate from one sample, sequenced in a study of CD8 T cells in ankylosing spondylitis. TCRdb reprocessed the 5' RACE reads via MiXCR and lists one record per CDR3 protein. The sample shows about 89,000 distinct CDR3 sequences, around 27% of them seen only once. The sequenced material came from blood, either unsorted or a sorted T cell fraction (not recorded which). The source is a male donor with ankylosing spondylitis or in good health (not recorded which).

This clonotype was observed at least ten times. The chain is built from TRBV5-1 and TRBJ2-5; D gene ambiguous. Per germline, CDR1 SGHRS and CDR2 YFSETQ. CDR3 length: 11 residues. Between the trimmed V and J ends, which lost 2 bases and 1 base, there was a span of 0 bases. The CDR3 DNA reads TGCGCCAGCAGCTTCCAAGAGACCCAGTACTTC. Its protein product is CASSFQETQYF.

This clonotype was counted a few times. The chain combines TRBV5-1 with TRBJ2-1; no definite D call. Germline V gives CDR1 SGHRS, CDR2 YFSETQ. The CDR3 has 15 residues. Trimming pared 4 bases from V and 0 bases from J, leaving 11 bases between. The CDR3 DNA reads as TGCGCCAGCAGCAGAGCAGCGAGCTCCTACAATGAGCAGTTCTTC. This codes for CASSRAASSYNEQFF.

The V and J genes are TRBV5-1 and TRBJ2-7; the match to TRBD1 covers 7 bases. Trimming removed 4 bases from V and 2 bases from J; junction bases left unmatched: 3. Germline loops: CDR1 SGHRS, CDR2 YFSETQ. The CDR3 is 13 residues long. As DNA, the CDR3 is TGCGCCAGCAGCGGGGGACAGACCTACGAGCAGTACTTC. Its protein is CASSGGQTYEQYF. The whole variable domain, remainder taken from reference TRBV5-1 and TRBJ2-7, is KAGVTQTPRYLIKTRGQQVTLSCSPISGHRSVSWYQQTPGQGLQFLFEYFSETQRNKGNFPGRFSGRQFSNSRSEMNVSTLELGDSALYLCASSGGQTYEQYFGPGTRLTVT.

This clonotype was counted once. The chain uses TRBV7-8 and TRBJ2-1; tentatively, D is TRBD2 (5 bases). Germline V CDR1 and CDR2: SGHVS, FQNEAQ. V was trimmed by 2 bases and J by 10 bases, leaving 12 bases between them. The CDR3 contains 13 residues. DNA for the CDR3: TGTGCCAGCAGCTTATTCATGCGGGCGGAGCAGTTCTTC. As protein: CASSLFMRAEQFF.

CDR3 in amino acids: CASSPISIDQPQHF. As DNA, the CDR3 is TGTGCCAGCAGCCCTATCTCGATAGATCAGCCCCAGCATTTT. The J gene is TRBJ1-5, the V gene TRBV7-9; D gene unclear. This CDR3 region has 14 residues. V lost 5 bases and J lost 5, with 13 bases in between. Germline lookup yields CDR1 SEHNR and CDR2 FQNEAQ (reference sequence).

This clonotype was found once. The chain recombines TRBV7-2 with TRBJ2-7; D possibly corresponds to TRBD2 (7 bases). The germline gives CDR1 SGHTA, CDR2 FQGNSA. The V end lost 2 bases, the J end lost 3 bases, and 11 bases lay between the germline ends. The CDR3 consists of 14 residues. CDR3 coding DNA: TGTGCCAGCAGCTTAATGGGGGGGCACTACGAGCAGTACGTC. Translation gives CASSLMGGHYEQYV.

The chain employs TRBV20-1 and TRBJ2-7; D is undetermined. With 1 base removed from V and 3 bases from J, the gap between germline ends came to 7 bases. The V gene's germline CDR1 is DFQATT and CDR2 SNEGSKA (reference sequence). This CDR3 is 12 amino acids long. CDR3 bases: TGCAGTGCTAGAGCCGGAAACTACGAGCAGTACGTC. Its translation is CSARAGNYEQYV.

V gene TRBV9 combines with J gene TRBJ2-5, with D possibly TRBD2 on 5 matching bases. The germline V and J ends were trimmed by 4 bases and 5 bases, with 18 bases remaining between them. Germline assignment: CDR1 SGDLS and CDR2 YYNGEE. CDR3 size: 15 residues. This CDR3 reads CASSPAGRGRETQYF. DNA of the CDR3: TGTGCCAGCAGCCCCGCTGGCCGGGGAAGGGAGACCCAGTACTTC.

V and J are TRBV11-1 and TRBJ2-2; D may match TRBD1 or TRBD2 (5 bases each). Germline assignment: CDR1 SGHAT and CDR2 FQDESV (reference sequence). Trimming left V 1 base short and J 3 bases short, with 9 bases between. The CDR3 has 15 residues. The CDR3 protein is CASSLDGDDTGELFF. In nucleotides, the CDR3 is TGTGCCAGCAGCTTAGACGGGGACGACACCGGGGAGCTGTTTTTT.

V gene TRBV18 combines with J gene TRBJ1-1; D remains unclear. Germline V gene data show CDR1 as KGHSH and CDR2 as LQKENI. Trimming removed 3 bases at V and 1 base at J, with 6 bases between. CDR3 length equals 13 residues. CDR3 coding DNA: TGTGCCAGCTCACCGGCGCAGAACACTGAAGCTTTCTTT. Encoded protein: CASSPAQNTEAFF.

The rearrangement joins TRBV3-1 to TRBJ2-1; perhaps TRBD2 as D (6 bases). Germline CDR1 reads LGHDT; CDR2 reads YNNKEL (reference sequence). CDR3 size: 16 residues. V was pared by 3 bases and J by 1 base, with 13 bases between. CDR3 amino acids: CASSQGLPLSYNEQFF. CDR3 nucleotide sequence: TGTGCCAGCAGCCAGGGACTCCCATTGTCCTACAATGAGCAGTTCTTC.

This clonotype has just a few counts. CDR3 coding DNA: TGCAGTGCTAGGGACCTAGACAGGGTCATCGGTCAGCCCCAGCATTTT. Translated: CSARDLDRVIGQPQHF. This chain joins TRBV20-1 and TRBJ1-5; 7 bases align to TRBD1. This CDR3 region has 16 residues. With 3 bases clipped from V and 6 bases from J, the junction kept 14 bases outside the gene matches. Germline V CDR1 and CDR2: DFQATT, SNEGSKA (reference sequence).

The chain joins TRBV2 to TRBJ2-1; 7 bases agree with TRBD2. From germline, CDR1 is SNHLY and CDR2 FYNNEI. V was pared by 8 bases and J by 11 bases, with 24 bases of the junction left unmatched. This CDR3 is built from 17 residues. The CDR3 DNA follows: TGTGCCAGCCTTGGTAAGGGAGGGCTGGACACCGGGAATAAGCAGTTCTTC. Residues: CASLGKGGLDTGNKQFF.

This clonotype has a handful of counts. The V and J genes are TRBV5-6 and TRBJ2-7; weak D call: TRBD1 (5 bases). Germline CDR1 SGHDT, CDR2 YYEEEE. V was clipped by 3 bases and J by 4 bases, with 17 bases between them. The CDR3 runs 15 residues. The CDR3, as DNA: TGTGCCAGCAGCTCAACCTTACTTCAGGGTTACGAGCAGTACTTC. As protein: CASSSTLLQGYEQYF.

Within the sample, this clonotype is medium-sized. V gene TRBV6-1 combines with J gene TRBJ1-1; D gene unclear. The CDR3 length is 14 residues. Looked up from germline, CDR1 is MNHNS and CDR2 is SASEGT. The germline V and J ends were trimmed by 2 bases and 5 bases, with 12 bases remaining between them. CDR3 amino acids: CASSEPFFVTEAFF. In nucleotides, the CDR3 is TGTGCCAGCAGTGAACCGTTTTTCGTGACTGAAGCTTTCTTT.

This clonotype was seen a single time. V usage is TRBV7-9 and J usage is TRBJ1-5; 7 nucleotides match TRBD1. This CDR3 has 15 amino acids. Germline V lookup: CDR1 SEHNR, CDR2 FQNEAQ (reference sequence). The J segment lost 15 bases and the V segment lost 4 bases, leaving 18 bases of the junction unmatched. DNA of the CDR3: TGTGCCAGCAGCTCTACGCAGGGGGTTGGTCCCCTATTGCATTTT. Amino acid sequence: CASSSTQGVGPLLHF.

This clonotype was observed a single time. The junction departs from germline at one end; a sequencing error may be responsible. The genes are TRBV7-3 and TRBJ2-2, with unresolved D. Germline V CDR1 and CDR2: SGHTA, FQGTGA. The CDR3 is 14 amino acids. CDR3 nucleotides: TGTGCCAGCAGCCTAACGATAAACACCGGGGAGCTGTTTTTT. Translating gives CASSLTINTGELFF. The full variable domain, completed using reference TRBV7-3 and TRBJ2-2, is GAGVSQTPSNKVTEKGKYVELRCDPISGHTALYWYRQSLGQGPEFLIYFQGTGAADDSGLPNDRFFAVRPEGSVSTLKIQRTERGDSAVYLCASSLTINTGELFFGEGSRLTVL.

This clonotype was seen many times. V gene TRBV20-1 combines with J gene TRBJ2-5; D not certain. The CDR3 is 11 amino acids. Germline V gene data show CDR1 as DFQATT and CDR2 as SNEGSKA (reference sequence). V dropped 6 bases and J dropped 4 bases, with 9 bases sitting between them. CDR3: CSAWDVETQYF. The CDR3 nucleotides read TGCAGTGCGTGGGATGTAGAGACCCAGTACTTC.

This clonotype was observed a single time. The rearrangement uses TRBV5-1 and TRBJ2-1; the match to TRBD2 covers 14 bases. The V gene's germline CDR1 is SGHRS and CDR2 YFSETQ. V trimming: 4 bases; J trimming: 14 bases; junction bases outside the gene matches: 11. CDR3 size: 15 residues. CDR3 region: CASSTGTSGSHEEFF. The CDR3 bases are TGCGCCAGCAGCACCGGGACTAGCGGGAGTCACGAGGAGTTCTTC.

The rearrangement links TRBV2 to TRBJ2-3; D remains ambiguous. V was pared by 4 bases and J by 2 bases, with 13 bases between. In germline, CDR1 is SNHLY, CDR2 FYNNEI. This CDR3 spans 15 amino acids. Written as DNA, the CDR3 is TGTGCCAGCAGTGTAACGGAGTACTTCACAGATACGCAGTATTTT. This codes for CASSVTEYFTDTQYF.

DNA of the CDR3: TGTGCCAGCAGCCCAACCGGCTACTACAATGAGCAGTTCTTC. Residues: CASSPTGYYNEQFF. This rearrangement joins TRBV7-2 to TRBJ2-1; D is unresolved. The CDR3 spans 14 residues. In germline, CDR1 is SGHTA, CDR2 FQGNSA. The ends were cut back, 5 bases at V and 3 bases at J, with 11 bases in the middle.